This TCR beta chain was documented in a study of cytomegalovirus exposure and HLA in healthy donors. Study information: The Caucasian-associated ancestry cluster held around 81% of 350 to 450 genotyped donors. The study's findings and limits: Several of the most significant clusters were apparently associated with common viral pathogens in a later analysis. Reportedly, diagnosis of cytomegalovirus status by the classifier showed high specificity and sensitivity.

Donors likely had unrecorded immune exposures despite being nominally healthy when sampled. This clone appeared a few times. Its antigen is currently unknown. Per the germline V gene, CDR1 is KGHSH and CDR2 is LQKENI. Trimming removed 0 bases from V and 6 bases from J, with 21 bases in between. The CDR3 length is 17 residues. Primers for the PCR totalled 60 Vbeta and 13 Jbeta. Data came from immunoSEQ multiplex PCR; TCRdb stores just in-frame clones and leaves some out. The sample has about 190,000 clones, approximately 81% seen once. The rearrangement links TRBV18 to TRBJ2-7; tentative D call: TRBD1 (6 bases). The TCR sequence derives from a woman in her twenties or thirties in good health and CMV-seronegative. Input material: PBMCs. The CDR3 nucleotides read TGTGCCAGCTCACCACCGGGGGCAAGTTACTCTTATTCCGAGCAGTACTTC. This codes for CASSPPGASYSYSEQYF.